This T cell receptor beta chain was found in a study of control samples from healthy donors and cancer patients. V gave up 2 bases and J gave up 7 bases; unmatched junction bases: 14. Germline values: CDR1 MNHEY, CDR2 SMNVEV (reference sequence). The CDR3 runs 16 residues. Only in-frame clones appear in the TCRdb table, and some are missing; sequencing was by immunoSEQ multiplex PCR. The sample carries some 130,000 clones, 90% recorded once. Material: blood. The chain joins TRBV27 to TRBJ2-7; 7 bases align to TRBD2. The TCR sequence derives from a man between 18 and 35 years old in good health. The CDR3 sequence: CASSLPGTTVTAEQYV. CDR3 in DNA: TGTGCCAGCAGTTTACCGGGGACTACAGTGACGGCAGAGCAGTACGTC.